This is a list of T cell receptor beta chains from one sample in a study of beta chain features in type 1 diabetes. Clones were sequenced by immunoSEQ multiplex PCR, and TCRdb holds only the in-frame ones, with some missing. The table has under 400,000 clones, about 14% seen once. Sample: central memory CD4+ T cells from blood. The receptors come from a man under 40 in good health. The CDR3 runs from the conserved cysteine through the conserved F or W. The D gene is left open where the match is weak.

V	D	J	CDR3
TRBV27	-	TRBJ2-2	CASSLEGWGPGELFF
TRBV15	TRBD1	TRBJ2-6	CATSSRTGRRSGANVLTF
TRBV7-2	-	TRBJ2-7	CASSLHLTYEQYF
TRBV6-6	-	TRBJ2-2	CASSSWFGELFF
TRBV7-8	-	TRBJ1-3	CASSSMGGGDTIYF
TRBV7-2	-	TRBJ2-7	CASSFGWGEQYF
TRBV5-4	-	TRBJ2-4	CASSWGGADFSYF
TRBV30	-	TRBJ2-5	CAWMALRETQYF
TRBV5-6	-	TRBJ2-3	CASSLGGSDTQYF
TRBV5-4	TRBD2	TRBJ2-1	CASSMGAGGYNEQFF